Listed below are T cell receptor beta chains from one sample, sequenced in a study of cytomegalovirus exposure and HLA in healthy donors. The repertoire was sequenced with immunoSEQ multiplex PCR; TCRdb's copy has only in-frame clones and lacks some. This sample yields 150,000 to 200,000 clones, of which 70% to 85% are seen a single time; 4% to 4.5% belongs to the top ten. Material for sequencing was PBMCs. These receptor sequences come from a woman in her 30s in good health and CMV-seropositive. Both conserved end residues are part of each CDR3. A D gene is named only where the DNA matches it firmly. Clone size is shown for a subset of rows, as once, few, many or a class of expanded clone.

D gene | clone size | J gene | V gene | CDR3 protein | CDR3 DNA
TRBD1 | . | TRBJ2-3 | TRBV10-3 | CAIRDRVDTDTQYF | TGTGCCATCAGGGACAGGGTTGACACAGATACGCAGTATTTT
. | . | TRBJ1-1 | TRBV9 | CASSVDLGHTEAFF | TGTGCCAGCAGCGTAGACCTGGGCCACACTGAAGCTTTCTTT
. | few | TRBJ1-5 | TRBV4-1 | CASSQGQGFTTINQPQHF | TGCGCCAGCAGCCAAGGTCAAGGTTTTACTACTATCAATCAGCCCCAGCATTTT
TRBD1 | . | TRBJ2-1 | TRBV29-1 | CSVEDPGQAYNEQFF | TGCAGCGTTGAAGATCCCGGACAGGCATACAATGAGCAGTTCTTC
. | . | TRBJ2-6 | TRBV13 | CASSQGAGQGGSGANVLTF | TGTGCCAGCAGCCAGGGCGCAGGGCAGGGAGGCTCTGGGGCCAACGTCCTGACTTTC
TRBD1 | once | TRBJ1-2 | TRBV4-3 | CASSHGQGIDGYTF | TGCGCCAGCAGCCACGGACAGGGTATCGATGGCTACACCTTC
TRBD1 | . | TRBJ1-2 | TRBV5-1 | CASSPIGGTLYGYTF | TGCGCCAGCAGCCCAATAGGGGGCACCCTCTATGGCTACACCTTC
. | . | TRBJ1-4 | TRBV4-3 | CASSHTTGGNEKLFF | TGCGCCAGCAGCCACACAACCGGGGGAAATGAAAAACTGTTTTTT
TRBD1 | few | TRBJ1-5 | TRBV19 | CASRRTGGKGNQPQHF | TGTGCCAGTAGGCGGACAGGGGGCAAGGGCAATCAGCCCCAGCATTTT
TRBD2 | . | TRBJ2-1 | TRBV5-1 | CASSTGLAGGPGNEQFF | TGCGCCAGCAGCACGGGACTAGCGGGAGGGCCGGGCAATGAGCAGTTCTTC
TRBD2 | . | TRBJ2-3 | TRBV7-8 | CASSPTGTRADTQYF | TGTGCCAGCAGCCCGACTGGGACTAGGGCAGATACGCAGTATTTT
. | . | TRBJ1-4 | TRBV5-1 | CASSLESGADEKLFF | TGCGCCAGCAGCTTGGAGTCAGGGGCCGATGAAAAACTGTTTTTT
TRBD1 | . | TRBJ2-1 | TRBV29-1 | CSVEGGQGADEQFF | TGCAGCGTTGAAGGGGGACAGGGGGCGGATGAGCAGTTCTTC
. | . | TRBJ2-7 | TRBV15 | CATSRDKGGYEQYF | TGTGCCACCAGCAGAGACAAAGGGGGCTACGAGCAGTACTTC
TRBD2 | once | TRBJ2-3 | TRBV4-3 | CASSQEGAGGTDTQYF | TGCGCCAGCAGCCAAGAGGGTGCGGGGGGGACTGATACGCAGTATTTT
. | . | TRBJ2-5 | TRBV11-2 | CASSFQAGETQYF | TGTGCCAGCAGCTTCCAAGCCGGGGAGACCCAGTACTTC
TRBD1 | . | TRBJ1-4 | TRBV6-1 | CASSESTGVDEKLFF | TGTGCCAGCAGTGAAAGCACAGGGGTGGATGAAAAACTGTTTTTT
TRBD1 | . | TRBJ1-2 | TRBV14 | CASSQSRGDSSNYGYTF | TGTGCCAGCAGTCAATCAAGGGGGGACAGCTCTAACTATGGCTACACCTTC
TRBD1 | . | TRBJ2-5 | TRBV6-1 | CASSVGQGRGPQETQYF | TGTGCCAGCAGTGTGGGACAGGGGAGGGGCCCACAAGAGACCCAGTACTTC
. | . | TRBJ2-5 | TRBV4-1 | CASSHSAETFQEAQYF | TGCGCCAGCAGCCATTCTGCGGAGACTTTCCAAGAGGCCCAGTACTTC
. | . | TRBJ2-1 | TRBV5-4 | CASSPSSFPYNEQFF | TGTGCCAGCAGCCCCTCTAGCTTCCCCTACAATGAGCAGTTCTTC
TRBD1 | . | TRBJ1-2 | TRBV30 | CAWSPDPTGPNSGYTF | TGTGCCTGGAGTCCAGATCCGACAGGGCCCAACTCCGGCTACACCTTC
. | . | TRBJ1-3 | TRBV18 | CASSPDLVFLRGGNTIYF | TGTGCCAGCTCACCTGACTTGGTCTTCCTACGGGGTGGAAACACCATATATTTT
. | . | TRBJ1-2 | TRBV2 | CASSEASGSYGYTF | TGTGCCAGCAGTGAGGCCAGCGGATCTTACGGCTACACCTTC
. | . | TRBJ1-4 | TRBV11-2 | CASSTRTGISTNEKLFF | TGTGCCAGCAGCACCCGAACGGGGATTTCAACTAATGAAAAACTGTTTTTT
TRBD2 | . | TRBJ2-7 | TRBV4-3 | CASSQDSGSTVPYEQYF | TGCGCCAGCAGCCAAGATAGCGGGAGTACCGTACCCTACGAGCAGTACTTC
. | . | TRBJ2-7 | TRBV18 | CASFGGRVTIGNEQYF | TGTGCCAGCTTCGGGGGGCGAGTGACAATTGGAAACGAGCAGTACTTC
TRBD1 | . | TRBJ2-1 | TRBV27 | CASSSPRDRGHEQFF | TGTGCCAGCAGTTCACCCCGGGACAGGGGTCATGAGCAGTTCTTC
TRBD2 | . | TRBJ2-5 | TRBV13 | CASSLEVAGVGETQYF | TGTGCCAGCAGCTTAGAGGTAGCGGGGGTCGGCGAGACCCAGTACTTC
TRBD1 | . | TRBJ2-2 | TRBV10-3 | CATSPDRSNTGELFF | TGTGCCACGTCACCGGACAGGTCGAACACCGGGGAGCTGTTTTTT
TRBD1 | . | TRBJ1-1 | TRBV5-1 | CASSFFGTGGTEAFF | TGCGCCAGCAGCTTTTTTGGGACAGGGGGCACTGAAGCTTTCTTT
. | . | TRBJ2-5 | TRBV20-1 | CSYPGEETQYF | TGCAGTTATCCGGGGGAAGAGACCCAGTACTTC
TRBD1 | few | TRBJ2-1 | TRBV11-2 | CASSIGDRGRYNEQFF | TGTGCCAGCAGCATAGGGGACAGGGGGAGATACAATGAGCAGTTCTTC
TRBD1 | once | TRBJ1-6 | TRBV18 | CASSPPAGGHSPLHF | TGTGCCAGCTCACCACCGGCAGGGGGTCATTCACCCCTCCACTTT
. | . | TRBJ2-1 | TRBV10-1 | CASSDHARWTENNEQFF | TGCGCCAGCAGTGACCATGCCCGATGGACAGAAAACAATGAGCAGTTCTTC
. | few | TRBJ2-1 | TRBV7-9 | CASMKRTSSYNEQFF | TGTGCCAGCATGAAGCGGACGAGCTCCTACAATGAGCAGTTCTTC
. | . | TRBJ1-1 | TRBV25-1 | CASRMTGTEAFF | TGTGCCAGCAGGATGACAGGAACTGAAGCTTTCTTT
TRBD1 | . | TRBJ1-4 | TRBV5-8 | CASSKRTGFGEKLFF | TGTGCCAGCAGCAAGAGGACAGGGTTTGGTGAAAAACTGTTTTTT
TRBD2 | . | TRBJ2-1 | TRBV7-9 | CASSPTSGGSDSGNEQFF | TGTGCCAGCAGCCCTACTAGCGGGGGTTCTGACTCCGGCAATGAGCAGTTCTTC
. | . | TRBJ2-7 | TRBV7-2 | CASSLSQGETYEQYF | TGTGCCAGCAGCTTATCGCAAGGAGAAACCTACGAGCAGTACTTC
. | once | TRBJ2-7 | TRBV7-9 | CASSPPGAYEQYF | TGTGCCAGCAGCCCACCCGGAGCCTACGAGCAGTACTTC
TRBD1 | . | TRBJ1-3 | TRBV25-1 | CASSAPGTGSGNTIYF | TGTGCCAGCAGTGCCCCAGGGACAGGGTCTGGAAACACCATATATTTT
. | . | TRBJ1-2 | TRBV7-9 | CASSSKGASLNYGYTF | TGTGCCAGCAGCTCTAAAGGGGCCAGCCTCAACTATGGCTACACCTTC
TRBD2 | . | TRBJ2-2 | TRBV27 | CASSRLLAGHTGELFF | TGTGCCAGCAGTCGCCTACTAGCGGGCCACACCGGGGAGCTGTTTTTT
. | . | TRBJ1-3 | TRBV7-8 | CASSLPSDSGNTIYF | TGTGCCAGCAGCTTACCGAGCGACTCTGGAAACACCATATATTTT
. | . | TRBJ2-1 | TRBV30 | CAWRRPRGHSNEQFF | TGTGCCTGGAGGAGGCCCAGAGGACATAGCAATGAGCAGTTCTTC
TRBD1 | . | TRBJ2-7 | TRBV30 | CAFSMTGPNYEQYF | TGTGCCTTCTCGATGACAGGGCCTAACTACGAGCAGTACTTC
TRBD1 | . | TRBJ2-7 | TRBV4-3 | CASSQDHTGGFGEQYF | TGCGCCAGCAGCCAAGATCATACAGGGGGGTTTGGCGAGCAGTACTTC
TRBD2 | . | TRBJ2-2 | TRBV7-2 | CALRTSHTGELFF | TGTGCCCTCCGGACTAGCCACACCGGGGAGCTGTTTTTT
TRBD1 | . | TRBJ1-2 | TRBV6-5 | CASSYATGGSYGYTF | TGTGCCAGCAGTTACGCTACAGGGGGCTCCTATGGCTACACCTTC
. | . | TRBJ1-2 | TRBV27 | CASRTFGRGYGYTF | TGTGCCAGCAGGACGTTTGGCAGAGGGTATGGCTACACCTTC
TRBD2 | . | TRBJ2-7 | TRBV11-3 | CASSLGLAGTYEQYF | TGTGCCAGCAGCTTGGGACTAGCGGGAACCTACGAGCAGTACTTC
. | . | TRBJ1-3 | TRBV19 | CASSPNGKSGNTIYF | TGTGCCAGTAGTCCGAACGGGAAATCTGGAAACACCATATATTTT